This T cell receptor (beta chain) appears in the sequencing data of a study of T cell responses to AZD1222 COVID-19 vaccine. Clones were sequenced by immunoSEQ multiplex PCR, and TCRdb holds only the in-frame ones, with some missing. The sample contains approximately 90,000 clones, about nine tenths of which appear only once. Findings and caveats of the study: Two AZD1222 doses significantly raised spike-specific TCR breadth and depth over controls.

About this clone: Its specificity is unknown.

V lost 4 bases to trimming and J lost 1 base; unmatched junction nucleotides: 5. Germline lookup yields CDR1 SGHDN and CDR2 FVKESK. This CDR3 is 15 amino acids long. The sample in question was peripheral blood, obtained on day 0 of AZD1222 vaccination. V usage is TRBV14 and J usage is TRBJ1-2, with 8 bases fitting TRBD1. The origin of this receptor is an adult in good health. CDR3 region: CASSLYRGYNYGYTF. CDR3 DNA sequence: TGTGCCAGCAGCCTCTACAGGGGGTATAACTATGGCTACACCTTC.